Listed below are T cell receptor beta chains from one sample, sequenced in a study of control samples from healthy donors and cancer patients. Some clones are missing from TCRdb's copy, which holds only in-frame ones; the method was immunoSEQ multiplex PCR. Found here are about 120,000 clones, more than 70% of them singletons; the top ten hold less than 4%. What was sequenced was blood. The receptor source for this set is a man aged 35-49 years in good health. Both conserved end residues are part of each CDR3. The D gene is left open where the match is weak. Size is omitted from some rows. Given values are once, few, many or a class for expanded clones.

CASSFTDHSF,TRBJ1-2,.,TRBV9,.
CASSIFHRDTYEQYF,TRBJ2-7,.,TRBV2,.
CATLSGTGGRDTQYF,TRBJ2-3,.,TRBV3-1/TRBV3-2,TRBD1
CASSHPSGQSLPLGYGYTF,TRBJ1-2,.,TRBV4-1,.
CSVLTGTLNTEAFF,TRBJ1-1,.,TRBV29-1,.
CASRPDRGNSYNSPLHF,TRBJ1-6,once,TRBV2,TRBD1
CASSTRLAGGLSGANVLTF,TRBJ2-6,.,TRBV28,TRBD2
CASSVYGQGFDEQYF,TRBJ2-7,.,TRBV9,TRBD1
CASSEFGGAGNEQFF,TRBJ2-1,.,TRBV2,TRBD2
CAWKRTGYSNYGYTF,TRBJ1-2,.,TRBV30,TRBD1
CASSPSRVTTGELFF,TRBJ2-2,.,TRBV6-2/TRBV6-3,.
CSARGQRIRGYTF,TRBJ1-2,.,TRBV20-1,.
CASSQGVAGDNNEQFF,TRBJ2-1,once,TRBV4-2,TRBD2
CASSLEKGGYGYTF,TRBJ1-2,.,TRBV5-1,.
CASKEAGYNSPLHF,TRBJ1-6,.,TRBV19,.